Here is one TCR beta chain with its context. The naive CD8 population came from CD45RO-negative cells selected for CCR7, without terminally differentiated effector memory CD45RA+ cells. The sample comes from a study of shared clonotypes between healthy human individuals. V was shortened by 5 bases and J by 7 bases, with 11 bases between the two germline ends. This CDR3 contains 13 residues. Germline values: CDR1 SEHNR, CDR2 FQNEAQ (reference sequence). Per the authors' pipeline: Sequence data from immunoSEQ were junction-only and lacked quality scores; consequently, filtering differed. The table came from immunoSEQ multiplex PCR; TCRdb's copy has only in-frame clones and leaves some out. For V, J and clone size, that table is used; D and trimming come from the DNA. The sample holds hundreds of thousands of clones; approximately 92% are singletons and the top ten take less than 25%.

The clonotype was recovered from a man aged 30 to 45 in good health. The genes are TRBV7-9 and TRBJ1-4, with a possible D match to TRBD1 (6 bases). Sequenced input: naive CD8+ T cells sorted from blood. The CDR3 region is CASSPGAGEKLFF. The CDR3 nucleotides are TGTGCCAGCAGCCCGGGGGCTGGTGAAAAACTGTTTTTT.